This T cell receptor (beta chain) stems from a study of T-cell memory formation after mild COVID-19. Study-wide background: Clustering of TCRs was largely donor specific.

Study-level points and caveats: CD4/CD8 balance held among clones contracting day 15 to 85, and later expanders leaned CD4+. Within pre-infection memory, some responding clones were found, suggesting cross-reactive memory joined.

This CDR3 has 13 residues. Germline CDR1 KGHSH, CDR2 LQKENI. V was cut by 5 bases and J by 1 base, with 9 bases left in between. This clonotype was found a few times. Antigen specificity is unknown. Employing constant-segment primers, 5'RACE generated TCR alpha and TCR beta cDNA libraries bearing sample barcodes and UMIs. TCRdb recomputed calls from the 5' RACE reads with MiXCR, one row per CDR3 protein. The data show about 250,000 distinct CDR3 sequences, about 15% seen once. The rearrangement uses TRBV18 and TRBJ2-7; no firm D call. Input material: PBMCs or a T cell subset sorted from them (not recorded which). The TCR comes from a man younger than 35 who had mild COVID-19 (a few samples of this study predate the infection). Cell type and time point are not known. CDR3 DNA: TGTGCCAGCTCAGCTCAAGATTCCTACGAGCAGTACGTC. It specifies CASSAQDSYEQYV.